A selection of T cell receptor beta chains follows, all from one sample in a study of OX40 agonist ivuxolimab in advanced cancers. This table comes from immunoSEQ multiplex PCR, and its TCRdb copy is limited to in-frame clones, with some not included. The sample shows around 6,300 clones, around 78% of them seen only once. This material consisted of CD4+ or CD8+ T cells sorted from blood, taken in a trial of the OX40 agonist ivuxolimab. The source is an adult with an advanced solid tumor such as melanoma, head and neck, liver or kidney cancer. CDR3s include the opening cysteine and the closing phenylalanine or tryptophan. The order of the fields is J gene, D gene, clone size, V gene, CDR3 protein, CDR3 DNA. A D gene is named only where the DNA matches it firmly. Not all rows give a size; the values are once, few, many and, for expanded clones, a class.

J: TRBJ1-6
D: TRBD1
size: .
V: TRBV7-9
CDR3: CASSLRTGMGSYNSPLHF
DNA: TGTGCCAGCAGCCTAAGGACAGGGATGGGTTCCTATAATTCACCCCTCCACTTT

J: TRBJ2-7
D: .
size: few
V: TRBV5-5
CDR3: CASSLVGDYEQYF
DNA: TGTGCCAGCAGCTTGGTGGGGGACTACGAGCAGTACTTC

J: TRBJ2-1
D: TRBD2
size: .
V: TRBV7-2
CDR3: CASRPTSGGYNEQFF
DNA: TGTGCCAGCAGACCTACTAGCGGGGGCTACAATGAGCAGTTCTTC

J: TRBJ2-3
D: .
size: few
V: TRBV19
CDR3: CASSIDRSTDTQYF
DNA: TGTGCCAGTAGTATCGACAGGAGCACAGATACGCAGTATTTT

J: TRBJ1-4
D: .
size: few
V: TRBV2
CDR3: CASSGRQDPTNEKLFF
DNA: TGTGCCAGCAGCGGCAGACAGGATCCAACTAATGAAAAACTGTTTTTT

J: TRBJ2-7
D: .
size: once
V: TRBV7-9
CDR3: CASSPGPSSYEQYF
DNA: TGTGCCAGCAGCCCAGGACCATCATCATACGAGCAGTACTTC

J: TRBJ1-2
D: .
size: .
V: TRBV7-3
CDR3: CASSLGLGGYGYTF
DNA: TGTGCCAGCAGCTTAGGGCTGGGGGGCTATGGCTACACCTTC

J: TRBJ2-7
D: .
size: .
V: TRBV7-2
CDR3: CASSLNPMRGAYEQYF
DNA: TGTGCCAGCAGCTTAAACCCAATGAGGGGCGCCTACGAGCAGTACTTC

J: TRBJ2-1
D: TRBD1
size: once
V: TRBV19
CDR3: CASSFGQANAQVF
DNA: TGTGCCAGTAGTTTCGGACAGGCCAATGCACAAGTCTTC

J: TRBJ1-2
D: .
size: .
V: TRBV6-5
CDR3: CASSETSVRYGYTF
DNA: TGTGCCAGCAGTGAAACGTCGGTGCGGTATGGCTACACCTTC

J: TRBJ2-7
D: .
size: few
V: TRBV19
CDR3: CASSPRGLEQYF
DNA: TGTGCCAGTAGCCCCAGAGGGCTCGAGCAGTACTTC

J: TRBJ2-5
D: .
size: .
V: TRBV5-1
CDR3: CASSLGYGSETQYF
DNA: TGCGCCAGCAGCTTAGGCTATGGGTCAGAGACCCAGTACTTC

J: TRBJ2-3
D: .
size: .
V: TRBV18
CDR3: CASSPGTYAMTDTQYF
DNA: TGTGCCAGCTCCCCCGGGACATACGCTATGACAGATACGCAGTATTTT

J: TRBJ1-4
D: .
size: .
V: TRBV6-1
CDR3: CASSEAPDIWGKLFF
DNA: TGTGCCAGCAGTGAAGCGCCCGACATATGGGGAAAACTGTTTTTT

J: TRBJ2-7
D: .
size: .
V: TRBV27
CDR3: CASSLGLGSYEQYF
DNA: TGTGCCAGCAGTTTAGGGCTGGGCTCCTACGAGCAGTACTTC

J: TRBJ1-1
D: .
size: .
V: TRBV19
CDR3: CASSLGRAEAFF
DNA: TGTGCCAGTAGTCTAGGCCGGGCTGAAGCTTTCTTT

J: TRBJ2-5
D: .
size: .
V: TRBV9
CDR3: CASSATGFGETQYF
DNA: TGTGCCAGCAGCGCTACAGGGTTTGGAGAGACCCAGTACTTC

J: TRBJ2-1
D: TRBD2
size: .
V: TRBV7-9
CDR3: CASSGRTSGGFNEQFF
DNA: TGTGCCAGCAGCGGGAGGACTAGCGGGGGTTTCAATGAGCAGTTCTTC

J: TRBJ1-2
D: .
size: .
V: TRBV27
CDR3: CASSLRTDLNYGYTF
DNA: TGTGCCAGCAGTTTAAGGACGGACTTAAACTATGGCTACACCTTC

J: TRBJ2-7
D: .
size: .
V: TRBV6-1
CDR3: CASSEELRATYEQYF
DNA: TGTGCCAGCAGTGAAGAGCTCAGGGCTACCTACGAGCAGTACTTC

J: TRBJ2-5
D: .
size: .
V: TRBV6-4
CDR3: CASSWPKGTQYF
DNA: TGTGCCAGCAGCTGGCCCAAGGGAACCCAGTACTTC

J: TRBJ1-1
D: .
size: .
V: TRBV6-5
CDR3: CASSYFEFGWGTEAFF
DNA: TGTGCCAGCAGTTACTTCGAGTTTGGGTGGGGAACTGAAGCTTTCTTT

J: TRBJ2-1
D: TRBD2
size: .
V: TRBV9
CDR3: CASSPTSGGGSYNEQFF
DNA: TGTGCCAGCAGCCCGACTAGCGGGGGGGGATCTTACAATGAGCAGTTCTTC

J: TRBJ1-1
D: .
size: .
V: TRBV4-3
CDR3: CASSQDLTVAMNTEAFF
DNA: TGCGCCAGCAGCCAAGATTTAACAGTAGCAATGAACACTGAAGCTTTCTTT

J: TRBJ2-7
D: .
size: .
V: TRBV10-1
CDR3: CASSESTGEDEQYF
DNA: TGCGCCAGCAGTGAGTCCACAGGGGAGGACGAGCAGTACTTC

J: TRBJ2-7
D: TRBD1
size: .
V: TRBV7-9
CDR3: CASIAGGEQYF
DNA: TGTGCCAGCATCGCAGGGGGCGAGCAGTACTTC

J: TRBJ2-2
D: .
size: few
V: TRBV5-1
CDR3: CASSLLIPTNTGELFF
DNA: TGCGCCAGCAGCTTGTTGATCCCTACGAACACCGGGGAGCTGTTTTTT